This TCR beta chain was observed in a study of cytomegalovirus exposure and HLA in healthy donors. Study-level results: Near-uniform donor sequencing depth was presumed by presence/absence analyses.

The primer mix had 60 Vbeta and 13 Jbeta primers. Clones were read by immunoSEQ multiplex PCR, and TCRdb kept only the in-frame ones, dropping some. The table includes over 80,000 clones, 76% detected once. The germline V and J ends were trimmed by 6 bases and 0 bases, with 15 bases remaining between them. The germline V gene has CDR1 LNHDA and CDR2 SQIVND (reference sequence). This CDR3 comprises 15 residues. With regard to this clone: Its antigen is not known.

The receptor was isolated from a man aged 35 to 55 in good health and CMV-seronegative. V gene TRBV19 combines with J gene TRBJ2-7; TRBD1 might be the D (5 bases). The sample taken for sequencing was PBMCs. CDR3 amino acids: CASRPLDSYSYEQYF. CDR3 DNA sequence: TGTGCCAGTAGACCTCTCGACAGTTACTCCTACGAGCAGTACTTC.